This T cell receptor beta chain was observed in a study of blood T cell repertoires in COVID-19. V lost 2 bases and J lost 6, with 11 bases in between. The CDR3 covers 14 residues. CDR1 and CDR2 (germline): SNHLY, FYNNEI. Original processing notes: Reference gene primer amplification gave nucleated cell count estimates. TCRdb keeps only in-frame clones here, not all; method: immunoSEQ multiplex PCR. That table is the source of V, J and clone size, and D and trimming were worked out from the DNA. Among 300,000 to 500,000 clones listed, approximately 90% were seen once. Participants' own reports of clinical history determined their cohort assignment.

The sequencing sample was made of PBMCs or T cells enriched from blood (not recorded which). The TCR comes from a woman in her 30s with acute COVID-19. This sequence joins TRBV2 and TRBJ2-1, with D possibly matching TRBD1 (6 bases). The CDR3 spells CASSELIQGNEQFF. The CDR3 DNA follows: TGTGCCAGCAGTGAACTGATACAGGGCAATGAGCAGTTCTTC.